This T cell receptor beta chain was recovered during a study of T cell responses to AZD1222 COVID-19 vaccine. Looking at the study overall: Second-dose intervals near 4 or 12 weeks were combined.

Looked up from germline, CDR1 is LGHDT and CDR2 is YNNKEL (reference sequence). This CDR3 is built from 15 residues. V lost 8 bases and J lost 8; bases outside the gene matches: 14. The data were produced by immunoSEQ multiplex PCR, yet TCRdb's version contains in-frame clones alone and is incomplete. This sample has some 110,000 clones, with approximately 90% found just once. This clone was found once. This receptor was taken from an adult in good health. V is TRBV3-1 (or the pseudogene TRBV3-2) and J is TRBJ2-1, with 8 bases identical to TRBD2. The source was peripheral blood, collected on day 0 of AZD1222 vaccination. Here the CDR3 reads CASLPSGRMGDEQFF. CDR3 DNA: TGTGCCAGCCTCCCCAGCGGGAGAATGGGGGATGAGCAGTTCTTC.